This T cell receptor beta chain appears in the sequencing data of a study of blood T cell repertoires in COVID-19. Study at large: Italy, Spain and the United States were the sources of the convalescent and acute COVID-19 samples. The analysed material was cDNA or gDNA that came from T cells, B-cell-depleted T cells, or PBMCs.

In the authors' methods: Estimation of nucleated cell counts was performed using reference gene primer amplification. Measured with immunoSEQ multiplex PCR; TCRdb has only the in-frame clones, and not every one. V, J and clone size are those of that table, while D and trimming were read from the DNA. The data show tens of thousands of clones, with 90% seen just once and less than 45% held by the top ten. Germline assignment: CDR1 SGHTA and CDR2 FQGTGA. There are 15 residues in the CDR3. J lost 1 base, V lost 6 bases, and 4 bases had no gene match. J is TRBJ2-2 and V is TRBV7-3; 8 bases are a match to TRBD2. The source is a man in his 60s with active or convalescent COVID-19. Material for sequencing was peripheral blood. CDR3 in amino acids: CASRPTSGNTGELFF. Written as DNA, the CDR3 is TGTGCCAGCAGGCCTACTAGCGGGAACACCGGGGAGCTGTTTTTT.